Here is one TCR beta chain with its context. Which antigen it targets is not known. Per-nucleotide qualities are absent, and no much larger clonotype sits a single base away. This sample was included in a study of T-cell reconstitution after alpha-beta-depleted transplantation in children (dated by TCRdb to the mid-2010s). Broadly, across the study: Using TCR repertoire profiling, the study followed T-cell immune reconstitution in a quantitative way in children after TCRalphabeta/CD19-depleted allogeneic hematopoietic cell transplantation.

The library was built by means of PCR. Sequencing was carried out with an Illumina HiSeq 2500. TCR library preparation used molecular barcoding, with unique molecular identifiers applied to normalize quantification of the TCRbeta repertoire. In-frame beta chains were kept once TCRdb had trimmed the public reads at Q25 with fastp and called clones with MiXCR. Every entry covers one CDR3 protein and lists the most common genes and DNA from its rows. This sample comprises roughly 400,000 distinct CDR3 sequences, 20% of them detected only once. Clones ranked in the top ten supply about 3.8% of the sample. The origin of this receptor is a human donor who donated a stem cell graft to a child with acute myeloid leukemia. The sample was PBMCs from the stem cell graft donor, taken from the stem cell graft.

CDR3 sequence: CASSLVGQGVDEQYF. Read as DNA, the sequence is TGTGCCAGCAGCTTAGTAGGTCAGGGAGTAGACGAGCAGTACTTC. The chain uses TRBV7-2 and TRBJ2-7, with the D gene possibly TRBD1 or TRBD2, each one fitting 5 bases. CDR1 and CDR2 (SGHTA, FQGNSA) derive from the germline V gene. V is clipped by 1 base and J by 5 bases, and the sequence between their germline boundaries is 15 bases long. The cysteine opens and the phenylalanine closes a CDR3 of 15 amino acids. Only the CDR3 DNA is retained, 45 bases long and in frame from the first base.